This is a list of T cell receptor beta chains from one sample in a study of spatial heterogeneity in lung cancer. Via MiXCR, TCRdb re-called the 5' RACE reads, giving one row per CDR3 protein. The table shows about 38,000 distinct CDR3 sequences, with roughly 6% occurring only once. The sequencing used PBMCs, collected at surgery. Source of these receptors: a male donor with early-stage non-small cell lung cancer. Both conserved end residues are part of each CDR3. D genes are given only for firm matches. Some rows have no size entry. The others give once, few or many, or a class for an expanded clone.

TRBD2,TRBJ2-7,TRBV20-1,15,many,CSAPTVAGGIYEQYF,TGCAGTGCTCCAACTGTAGCGGGGGGAATCTACGAGCAGTACTTC
.,TRBJ2-4,TRBV7-2,15,many,CASSLQGLGINIQYF,TGTGCCAGCAGCTTACAAGGGCTAGGTATAAACATTCAGTACTTC
.,TRBJ2-2,TRBV5-1,13,many,CASSTDSVGELFF,TGCGCCAGCAGTACGGACAGCGTCGGGGAGCTGTTTTTT
TRBD2,TRBJ2-5,TRBV20-1,14,many,CSASGGAPAETQYF,TGCAGTGCCTCCGGGGGGGCCCCTGCGGAGACCCAGTACTTC
.,TRBJ2-6,TRBV24-1,15,many,CATSPKGPGANVLTF,TGTGCCACCAGTCCTAAAGGGCCTGGGGCCAACGTCCTGACTTTC
.,TRBJ1-6,TRBV3-1,14,many,CASSRGRHNSPLHF,TGTGCCAGCAGCCGCGGGCGTCATAATTCACCCCTCCACTTT
.,TRBJ2-1,TRBV5-1,14,many,CASSRERQYNEQFF,TGCGCCAGCTCCAGGGAGAGGCAGTACAATGAGCAGTTCTTC
.,TRBJ1-1,TRBV20-1,15,many,CSASRQAPMNTEAFF,TGCAGTGCTAGTCGACAGGCCCCAATGAACACTGAAGCTTTCTTT
TRBD2,TRBJ2-2,TRBV29-1,12,many,CSGGGNTGELFF,TGCAGCGGGGGGGGAAACACCGGGGAGCTGTTTTTT
.,TRBJ1-4,TRBV5-1,14,few,CASSLGQVNEKLFF,TGCGCCAGCAGCTTGGGACAGGTTAATGAAAAACTGTTTTTT
.,TRBJ1-2,TRBV2,14,many,CASIPEGAGYGYTF,TGTGCCAGCATCCCTGAAGGGGCAGGCTATGGCTACACCTTC
.,TRBJ1-1,TRBV23-1,13,many,CASSPISCTEAFF,TGCGCCAGCAGTCCCATATCGTGTACTGAAGCTTTCTTT
TRBD2,TRBJ2-5,TRBV12-3/TRBV12-4,13,many,CASSRLAQETQYF,TGTGCCAGCAGTCGACTAGCTCAAGAGACCCAGTACTTC
.,TRBJ2-6,TRBV28,16,.,CASGPTQSSGANVLTF,TGTGCCAGCGGCCCCACACAGAGCTCTGGGGCCAACGTCCTGACTTTC
TRBD1,TRBJ1-6,TRBV6-4,15,few,CASSDRDSFGSPLHF,TGTGCCAGCAGTGACCGGGACAGCTTTGGTTCACCCCTCCACTTT
.,TRBJ2-1,TRBV19,18,.,CASSSGGLGTFTYNEQFF,TGTGCCAGTAGTAGCGGTGGGCTCGGGACATTTACCTACAATGAGCAGTTCTTC
.,TRBJ2-7,TRBV5-1,13,.,CASSFGSRGEQYF,TGCGCCAGCAGCTTCGGAAGCAGGGGCGAGCAGTACTTC
.,TRBJ2-5,TRBV18,15,many,CASSRPGDPLSTQYF,TGTGCCAGCTCACGTCCAGGGGACCCCCTTTCGACCCAGTACTTC
TRBD1,TRBJ2-2,TRBV27,16,few,CASRMTGGFNTGELFF,TGTGCCAGCAGAATGACAGGGGGCTTTAACACCGGGGAGCTGTTTTTT
.,TRBJ1-5,TRBV7-2,13,many,CASSLVENQPQHF,TGTGCCAGCAGCTTAGTGGAGAATCAGCCCCAGCATTTT
.,TRBJ1-5,TRBV27,16,.,CASSLSRETRNQPQHF,TGTGCCAGCAGTTTATCGCGGGAAACGCGTAATCAGCCCCAGCATTTT
.,TRBJ2-7,TRBV18,13,.,CASRSGASYEQYF,TGTGCCAGCCGGTCTGGGGCCTCCTACGAGCAGTACTTC
TRBD2,TRBJ2-3,TRBV7-9,17,few,CASSLGRTSGNTDTQYF,TGTGCCAGCAGCTTAGGTCGGACTAGCGGCAACACAGATACGCAGTATTTT
.,TRBJ2-3,TRBV5-1,14,many,CASSEGLRTDTQYF,TGCGCCAGCAGCGAGGGACTTCGCACAGATACGCAGTATTTT
TRBD1,TRBJ1-2,TRBV6-2/TRBV6-3,14,many,CASSMRQGGYGYTF,TGTGCCAGCAGTATGAGACAGGGGGGCTATGGCTACACCTTC
.,TRBJ2-3,TRBV5-5,15,many,CASRREQGSTDTQYF,TGTGCCAGCAGACGGGAACAGGGTAGCACAGATACGCAGTATTTT
.,TRBJ2-1,TRBV5-1,14,many,CASSFQELINEQFF,TGCGCCAGCAGCTTCCAGGAACTCATAAATGAGCAGTTCTTC
.,TRBJ2-5,TRBV10-3,15,many,CAISESPGQQETQYF,TGTGCCATCAGTGAAAGCCCCGGACAGCAAGAGACCCAGTACTTC
TRBD2,TRBJ2-1,TRBV5-1,15,many,CASSFQSGDYNEQFF,TGCGCCAGCAGCTTTCAGAGCGGGGACTACAATGAGCAGTTCTTC